This T cell receptor (beta chain) was retrieved from a study of blood T cell repertoires in COVID-19. V lost 6 bases, J lost 10 bases, and 13 bases lay in between. CDR3 size: 13 residues. In the study's own analysis: The authors estimated nucleated cell counts from reference gene primer amplification. Using immunoSEQ multiplex PCR, the repertoire was profiled, and TCRdb retains in-frame clones only, with some absent. V, J and clone size derive from that table, while D and trimming were established from the DNA sequence. This table holds some 150,000 clones, 80% to 90% found once. The receptor was isolated from a woman aged 35 to 49 with acute or convalescent COVID-19. The chain joins TRBV12-3 or TRBV12-4 to TRBJ1-6, with D possibly TRBD1 on 6 matching bases. The sequenced sample consisted of peripheral blood. This CDR3 reads CASRRTDRSPLHF. CDR3 DNA: TGTGCCAGCAGAAGGACAGACAGATCACCCCTCCACTTT.